This paragraph covers one T cell receptor beta chain sequence. This record comes from a study of blood T cell repertoires in COVID-19. For the study at large: Sites in the United States, Italy and Spain provided acute and convalescent COVID-19 samples. In each case, the material was cDNA or gDNA derived from T cells, B-cell-depleted T cells, or PBMCs.

Trimming cost V 4 bases and J 4 bases; bases outside gene matches: 5. This CDR3 spans 13 amino acids. Germline loops: CDR1 SGHRS, CDR2 YFSETQ. Data came from immunoSEQ multiplex PCR; TCRdb stores just in-frame clones and leaves some out. This sample yields fewer than 300,000 clones, of which around 82% are seen a single time; around 2.9% belongs to the top ten. The TCR originated in a woman between 18 and 30 years old with acute or convalescent COVID-19. J is TRBJ2-7 and V is TRBV5-1; 7 positions agree with TRBD2. The sequenced sample was peripheral blood. Written as DNA, the CDR3 is TGCGCCAGCAGCCATGGACTAGATTACGAGCAGTACTTC. The encoded protein is CASSHGLDYEQYF.